A selection of T cell receptor beta chains follows, all from one sample in a study of patients and donors after allogeneic stem cell transplantation. TCRdb passed the RT-PCR reads through MiXCR, listing each CDR3 protein once. The sample consists of about 96,000 distinct CDR3 sequences, around 49% of them appearing once. The material sequenced was blood, either unsorted or a sorted T cell fraction (not recorded which). The receptors shown here come from a human donor who was either an allogeneic HSCT recipient or a stem cell or donor lymphocyte infusion donor (not recorded which). It is not recorded whose cells these are; they may come from a transplant donor. CDR3s include the opening cysteine and the closing phenylalanine or tryptophan. A D gene is named only where the DNA matches it firmly. Size is stated for part of the rows, as once, few or many counts, or as a class when the clone is expanded.

D	V	size	length	J	CDR3	DNA
TRBD1	TRBV7-9	.	16	TRBJ2-3	CASSSTWGQGADTQYF	TGTGCCAGCAGCTCAACCTGGGGACAGGGTGCGGATACGCAGTATTTT
.	TRBV10-2	.	19	TRBJ1-5	CASSETGTPRGYGNQPQHF	TGCGCCAGCAGTGAGACCGGGACACCCCGAGGTTATGGCAATCAGCCCCAGCATTTT
.	TRBV7-2	few	15	TRBJ1-2	CASSFGAGYQYGYTF	TGTGCCAGCAGCTTCGGGGCAGGGTATCAATATGGCTACACCTTC
.	TRBV4-1	.	16	TRBJ1-2	CASSQVLRRSLYGYTF	TGCGCCAGCAGCCAAGTCCTGAGGCGCTCTCTTTATGGCTACACCTTC
.	TRBV4-2	.	16	TRBJ1-4	CASSSLRGKTNEKLFF	TGTGCCAGCAGCTCTCTAAGGGGGAAGACTAATGAAAAACTGTTTTTT
.	TRBV4-1	.	16	TRBJ1-3	CASSRWAGDRGNTIYF	TGCGCCAGCAGCCGATGGGCAGGTGATCGTGGAAACACCATATATTTT
TRBD1	TRBV9	.	14	TRBJ2-1	CASSASTGDNEQFF	TGTGCCAGCAGCGCCTCGACAGGGGACAATGAGCAGTTCTTC
.	TRBV9	.	14	TRBJ2-2	CASSVDTNTGELFF	TGTGCCAGCAGCGTCGACACGAACACCGGGGAGCTGTTTTTT
TRBD2	TRBV20-1	.	18	TRBJ2-2	CSARGLAGENRPPGELFF	TGCAGTGCTAGGGGACTAGCGGGAGAAAACCGGCCCCCCGGGGAGCTGTTTTTT
TRBD1	TRBV12-3/TRBV12-4	few	15	TRBJ1-1	CASSFAGTGNTEAFF	TGTGCCAGCAGTTTTGCCGGGACAGGGAATACTGAAGCTTTCTTT
TRBD1	TRBV5-6	.	16	TRBJ1-6	CASSVTGTVINSPLHF	TGTGCCAGCAGCGTGACCGGGACAGTAATTAATTCACCCCTCCACTTT
.	TRBV28	few	13	TRBJ1-3	CASKASPGNTIYF	TGTGCCAGCAAAGCTTCCCCTGGAAACACCATATATTTT
TRBD1	TRBV7-2	.	15	TRBJ1-2	CASSLPRDRPYGYTF	TGTGCCAGCAGCTTACCGAGGGACAGGCCTTATGGCTACACCTTC
.	TRBV10-2	.	15	TRBJ1-5	CASSGLPGSNQPQHF	TGCGCCAGCAGTGGCCTCCCAGGCTCCAATCAGCCCCAGCATTTT
.	TRBV28	.	11	TRBJ1-6	CASSFYSPLHF	TGTGCCAGCAGTTTTTATTCACCCCTCCACTTT
.	TRBV10-3	.	14	TRBJ1-5	CAISERTENQPQHF	TGTGCCATCAGTGAGCGGACAGAGAATCAGCCCCAGCATTTT
.	TRBV7-2	.	15	TRBJ1-1	CASSLSTGIATEAFF	TGTGCCAGCAGCTTATCTACAGGGATAGCCACTGAAGCTTTCTTT
.	TRBV27	few	17	TRBJ1-5	CASSRIRGPGGNQPQHF	TGTGCCAGCAGTAGGATTCGGGGCCCCGGAGGCAATCAGCCCCAGCATTTT
.	TRBV28	.	13	TRBJ1-2	CASSWGANYGYTF	TGTGCCAGCAGCTGGGGGGCTAACTATGGCTACACCTTC
.	TRBV20-1	.	15	TRBJ2-7	CSASHKFGREWEQYF	TGCAGTGCTAGTCACAAGTTTGGAAGGGAGTGGGAGCAGTACTTC
.	TRBV28	.	15	TRBJ1-6	CASTNLVGLASPLHF	TGTGCCAGCACTAATCTTGTAGGACTGGCTTCACCCCTCCACTTT
.	TRBV5-4	.	16	TRBJ1-1	CASKLGPARYDTEAFF	TGTGCCAGCAAGCTGGGGCCTGCTCGGTATGACACTGAAGCTTTCTTT
.	TRBV28	.	15	TRBJ1-3	CASSLAESSGNTIYF	TGTGCCAGCAGTTTGGCCGAGAGCTCTGGAAACACCATATATTTT
.	TRBV6-5	.	11	TRBJ2-3	CASSNTDTQYF	TGTGCCAGCAGTAACACAGATACGCAGTATTTT
.	TRBV7-2	few	14	TRBJ1-3	CASSLNGLRNTIYF	TGTGCCAGCAGCTTAAACGGACTCCGAAACACCATATATTTT
.	TRBV20-1	.	11	TRBJ1-3	CSAGEGNTIYF	TGCAGTGCCGGAGAAGGAAACACCATATATTTT
.	TRBV24-1	few	15	TRBJ1-2	CATSDYRGGNYGYTF	TGTGCCACCAGCGATTATAGGGGCGGTAACTATGGCTACACCTTC
.	TRBV25-1	.	14	TRBJ1-2	CASSEFPQPYGYTF	TGTGCCAGCAGTGAATTTCCACAGCCCTATGGCTACACCTTC
.	TRBV2	.	11	TRBJ2-7	CASTLEGEQYF	TGTGCCAGCACCCTAGAAGGCGAGCAGTACTTC
.	TRBV5-1	few	14	TRBJ1-5	CASSSGDVAQPQHF	TGCGCCAGCAGTTCTGGGGACGTCGCTCAGCCCCAGCATTTT
TRBD2	TRBV5-8	.	13	TRBJ2-1	CASSLRGYNEQFF	TGTGCCAGCAGTTTGCGGGGGTACAATGAGCAGTTCTTC
.	TRBV7-9	few	12	TRBJ1-3	CASSIPRNTIYF	TGTGCCAGCAGCATCCCTCGAAACACCATATATTTT
TRBD1	TRBV15	.	15	TRBJ2-2	CATRGDRGSPGELFF	TGTGCCACCAGGGGCGACAGGGGGAGCCCCGGGGAGCTGTTTTTT
TRBD1	TRBV27	few	15	TRBJ1-1	CASSSDRVKNTEAFF	TGTGCCAGCAGTTCGGACAGGGTAAAGAACACTGAAGCTTTCTTT
.	TRBV12-3/TRBV12-4	.	14	TRBJ1-5	CASSFSRPLEPQHF	TGTGCCAGCAGTTTTAGCCGACCGCTAGAGCCCCAGCATTTT
.	TRBV7-2	.	14	TRBJ1-5	CASSLTAVSQPQHF	TGTGCCAGCAGCTTAACGGCAGTATCCCAGCCCCAGCATTTT
.	TRBV7-8	few	15	TRBJ1-5	CASSLAEGDNQPQHF	TGTGCCAGCAGCTTAGCTGAAGGGGACAATCAGCCCCAGCATTTT
TRBD2	TRBV4-1	.	18	TRBJ2-1	CASSQALAGGPVGNEQFF	TGCGCCAGCAGCCAAGCCCTAGCGGGAGGGCCAGTAGGGAATGAGCAGTTCTTC
.	TRBV28	.	13	TRBJ1-6	CASGGSYNSPLHF	TGTGCCTCCGGGGGATCCTATAATTCACCCCTCCACTTT
TRBD1	TRBV28	.	14	TRBJ1-2	CASSLSRDRAGYTF	TGTGCCAGCAGTTTATCTCGGGACAGGGCAGGTTACACCTTC
TRBD1	TRBV18	many	14	TRBJ1-5	CASSPGQGGQPQHF	TGTGCCAGCAGCCCCGGACAGGGAGGACAGCCCCAGCATTTT
.	TRBV4-2	.	16	TRBJ1-3	CASSRERGTAGNTIYF	TGTGCCAGCAGCCGAGAGAGGGGGACCGCTGGAAACACCATATATTTT
TRBD1	TRBV12-3/TRBV12-4	.	15	TRBJ1-5	CASSSGQGYNQPQHF	TGTGCCAGCAGCTCGGGACAGGGCTACAATCAGCCCCAGCATTTT
TRBD1	TRBV15	.	16	TRBJ2-1	CATSREGTGGINEQFF	TGTGCCACCAGCAGAGAAGGGACAGGGGGTATCAATGAGCAGTTCTTC
.	TRBV4-1	few	15	TRBJ1-6	CASSQEGGLNSPLHF	TGCGCCAGCAGCCAAGAAGGGGGTTTGAATTCACCCCTCCACTTT
.	TRBV7-6	once	13	TRBJ1-4	CASSLLVDEKLFF	TGTGCCAGCAGCTTATTGGTTGATGAAAAACTGTTTTTT